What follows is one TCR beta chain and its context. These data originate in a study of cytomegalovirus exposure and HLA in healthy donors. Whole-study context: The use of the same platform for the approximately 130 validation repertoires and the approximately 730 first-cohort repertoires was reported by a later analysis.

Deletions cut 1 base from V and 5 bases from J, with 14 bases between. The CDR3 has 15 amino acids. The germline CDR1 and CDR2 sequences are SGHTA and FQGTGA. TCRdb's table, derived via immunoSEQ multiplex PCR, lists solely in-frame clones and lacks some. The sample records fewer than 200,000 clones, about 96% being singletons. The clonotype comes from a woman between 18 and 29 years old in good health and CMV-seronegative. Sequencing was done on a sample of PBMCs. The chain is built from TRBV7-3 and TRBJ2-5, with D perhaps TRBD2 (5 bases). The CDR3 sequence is CASSLIGRPGETQYF. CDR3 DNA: TGTGCCAGCAGCTTAATCGGTCGACCGGGGGAGACCCAGTACTTC. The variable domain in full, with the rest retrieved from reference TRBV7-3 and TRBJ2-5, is GAGVSQTPSNKVTEKGKYVELRCDPISGHTALYWYRQSLGQGPEFLIYFQGTGAADDSGLPNDRFFAVRPEGSVSTLKIQRTERGDSAVYLCASSLIGRPGETQYFGPGTRLLVL.